The 26 T cell receptor beta chains below were found in one sample sequenced in a study of T cell repertoires in cytomegalovirus infection. No antigen has been assigned to these receptors. TCRdb ran MiXCR on the reads and lists one entry per CDR3 protein. The table includes approximately 770,000 distinct CDR3 sequences, around 29% detected once. Source: cultured CD8+ T cells from PBMCs, taken from culture after CMV antigen stimulation. These receptors originate from a human donor in good health (CMV status not recorded). Some clones in this sample may be carry-over from other donors' samples.

This clonotype was recorded a few times. The J gene is TRBJ1-2, the V gene TRBV27; no reliable D call. Germline CDR1 is MNHEY and CDR2 is SMNVEV (reference sequence). V was trimmed by 0 bases and J by 0 bases, leaving 5 bases between them. The CDR3 runs 14 residues. CDR3 DNA sequence: TGTGCCAGCAGTTTATCCGCCTCTAACTATGGCTACACCTTC. Translation: CASSLSASNYGYTF.

This clonotype came up many times. V gene TRBV7-2 combines with J gene TRBJ2-1; possibly TRBD1 for D (5 bases). V was cut by 1 base and J by 1 base, with 8 bases left in between. Germline V gene sequence: CDR1 SGHTA, CDR2 FQGNSA. This CDR3 region has 15 residues. CDR3 DNA: TGTGCCAGCAGCTTAGAGACAGCATCCTACAATGAGCAGTTCTTC. Its translation: CASSLETASYNEQFF.

This clonotype has more than one count but fewer than ten. The V call is TRBV7-9, the J call TRBJ2-3; D tentatively fits TRBD1 or TRBD2 (5 bases each). Germline lookup yields CDR1 SEHNR and CDR2 FQNEAQ (reference sequence). The CDR3 is 15 amino acids. V shed 5 bases and J shed 4 bases, with 16 bases lying between them. CDR3 in DNA: TGTGCCAGCAGCAAGCCGGGACCCAGGGCAGATACGCAGTATTTT. It is translated as CASSKPGPRADTQYF.

In its sample, this clonotype was seen a few times. The CDR3 nucleotides read TGTGCCAGCAGCTTGGGGGGACAGTTTCCTTCTAGCACAGATACGCAGTATTTT. It is translated as CASSLGGQFPSSTDTQYF. The J gene is TRBJ2-3, the V gene TRBV5-6, with 7 bases identical to TRBD1. V dropped 0 bases and J dropped 0; count of bases not matched to a gene: 10. The CDR3 covers 18 residues. Germline CDR1 reads SGHDT; CDR2 reads YYEEEE.

This clonotype showed up just a few times. In DNA, the CDR3 is TGCGCCAGCAGCTTGCCCCCCCCGACAGACCAAGAGACCCAGTACTTC. Translation: CASSLPPPTDQETQYF. V and J are TRBV5-1 and TRBJ2-5; TRBD1 might be the D (5 bases). Germline CDR1 and CDR2: SGHRS and YFSETQ. The CDR3 totals 16 residues. The V and J ends lost 1 base and 0 bases respectively, with 13 bases between them.

This clonotype occurred many times. This chain connects TRBV12-3 or TRBV12-4 to TRBJ1-2; 8 bases are a match to TRBD1. The V and J ends lost 5 bases and 0 bases, in that order; junction bases with no gene match: 14. CDR3 length: 18 amino acids. CDR3 residues: CASSTPPGQDVANYGYTF. Written as DNA, the CDR3 is TGTGCCAGCAGTACGCCCCCGGGACAGGATGTTGCTAACTATGGCTACACCTTC.

The chain is built from TRBV2 and TRBJ2-5, with a possible D match to TRBD1 (5 bases). Trimming removed 8 bases at V and 2 bases at J, with 9 bases between. This CDR3 comprises 12 residues. The germline CDR1 and CDR2 sequences are SNHLY and FYNNEI. This CDR3 reads CASQGGQETQYF. The CDR3 DNA reads as TGTGCCAGCCAGGGCGGTCAAGAGACCCAGTACTTC.

The table lists this clonotype with a few counts. The chain links TRBV2 to TRBJ2-7; D may be TRBD1 or TRBD2 (5 bases each). The germline V and J ends were trimmed by 4 bases and 7 bases, with 8 bases remaining between them. The CDR3 spans 11 residues. Germline CDR1 reads SNHLY; CDR2 reads FYNNEI. The CDR3 sequence is CASSGGREQYF. DNA for the CDR3: TGTGCCAGCAGTGGGGGGAGAGAGCAGTACTTC.

The chain carries TRBV4-1 and TRBJ1-2; TRBD1 agrees at 7 bases. The CDR3 consists of 17 residues. Germline CDR1 and CDR2: MGHRA and YSYEKL. V shed 5 bases, J shed 5 bases, and the junction held 17 bases outside the gene matches. Here the CDR3 reads CASSEAATGTAEYGYTF. For the CDR3, the DNA is TGCGCCAGCAGCGAAGCAGCAACCGGGACAGCCGAGTATGGCTACACCTTC.

The rearrangement links TRBV2 to TRBJ1-6; no clear D gene. V was pared by 3 bases and J by 0 bases, with 15 bases between. Per the germline V gene, CDR1 is SNHLY and CDR2 is FYNNEI. This CDR3 comprises 18 residues. CDR3 DNA sequence: TGTGCCAGCAGTGACAGTCCTCAACGGGGCTCCTATAATTCACCCCTCCACTTT. This sequence encodes CASSDSPQRGSYNSPLHF. The variable domain in full, with the rest retrieved from reference TRBV2 and TRBJ1-6, is EPEVTQTPSHQVTQMGQEVILRCVPISNHLYFYWYRQILGQKVEFLVSFYNNEISEKSEIFDDQFSVERPDGSNFTLKIRSTKLEDSAMYFCASSDSPQRGSYNSPLHFGNGTRLTVT.

V gene TRBV10-1 combines with J gene TRBJ1-1; D is ambiguous. This CDR3 region has 15 residues. Germline lookup yields CDR1 WNHNN and CDR2 SYGVQD (reference sequence). V shed 0 bases and J shed 0 bases, with 8 bases lying between them. In DNA form, the CDR3 reads TGCGCCAGCAGTGAGTCGACCGGGCTGAACACTGAAGCTTTCTTT. This sequence encodes CASSESTGLNTEAFF.

V is TRBV19 and J is TRBJ2-1, with TRBD1 matching over 8 bases. The CDR3 has 15 residues. Trimming removed 3 bases from V and 1 base from J; junction bases left unmatched: 2. Germline V gene sequence: CDR1 LNHDA, CDR2 SQIVND (reference sequence). The CDR3 region has the DNA TGTGCCAGTAGTATGGGGACAGGATCCTACAATGAGCAGTTCTTC. It is translated as CASSMGTGSYNEQFF.

This CDR3 reads CASSSSADANTGELFF. As DNA, the CDR3 is TGTGCCAGCAGTAGCTCAGCGGACGCCAACACCGGGGAGCTGTTTTTT. The chain employs TRBV6-5 and TRBJ2-2; TRBD2 is a possible D gene (5 bases). V lost 5 bases and J 2 bases, leaving 15 bases between the germline ends. The length of the CDR3 is 16 residues. The germline CDR1 and CDR2 sequences are MNHEY and SVGAGI.

This clonotype came up a few times. The chain couples TRBV19 to TRBJ2-1; D may be TRBD1 (5 bases). CDR1 is LNHDA, CDR2 SQIVND, per germline (reference sequence). V shed 1 base and J shed 8 bases, with 12 bases lying between them. CDR3 length: 14 amino acids. The CDR3: CASSIGPRGDEQFF. DNA for the CDR3: TGTGCCAGTAGTATAGGCCCTAGGGGCGATGAGCAGTTCTTC.

This clonotype was recorded a few times. This chain uses TRBV12-3 or TRBV12-4 with TRBJ2-3; D not resolved. CDR3 length: 12 amino acids. The V end was cut by 1 base, the J end by 7 bases, with 6 bases between. CDR3 amino acids: CASSLGRNTQYF. In DNA, the CDR3 is TGTGCCAGCAGTTTAGGGCGGAATACGCAGTATTTT.

This chain joins TRBV5-6 and TRBJ2-5; possible D gene TRBD2, 6 bases. Trimming pared 4 bases from V and 3 bases from J, leaving 19 bases between. Germline V CDR1 and CDR2: SGHDT, YYEEEE. The CDR3 is made up of 16 amino acids. DNA of the CDR3: TGTGCCAGCAGCGAAAATCAGGGACTGCCTGAAGAGACCCAGTACTTC. This encodes CASSENQGLPEETQYF. The variable domain in full, completed from reference TRBV5-6 and TRBJ2-5, reads DAGVTQSPTHLIKTRGQQVTLRCSPKSGHDTVSWYQQALGQGPQFIFQYYEEEERQRGNFPDRFSGHQFPNYSSELNVNALLLGDSALYLCASSENQGLPEETQYFGPGTRLLVL.

As for this clonotype: A much larger clone is a single base away; this may be a read error. The chain carries TRBV7-6 and TRBJ2-3; 9 bases are a match to TRBD2. V lost 1 base to trimming and J lost 2 bases; unmatched junction nucleotides: 7. CDR3 length: 17 amino acids. Germline-derived CDR1 and CDR2 are SGHVS and FNYEAQ. The CDR3 region has the DNA TGTGCCAGCAGCTTAGTCCCTGGCGGGGGGGCCACAGATACGCAGTATTTT. Translated: CASSLVPGGGATDTQYF. Filled out from reference TRBV7-6 and TRBJ2-3, the complete variable domain reads GAGVSQSPRYKVTKRGQDVALRCDPISGHVSLYWYRQALGQGPEFLTYFNYEAQQDKSGLPNDRFSAERPEGSISTLTIQRTEQRDSAMYRCASSLVPGGGATDTQYFGPGTRLTVL.

Worth noting for this clonotype: This may be a read error, as it is one base from a much larger clone. The chain has TRBV6-5 and TRBJ2-5; 7 positions agree with TRBD2. The CDR3 is 14 residues long. CDR1 and CDR2 (germline): MNHEY, SVGAGI. CDR3: CTSSYSSGGETQYF. CDR3 sequence (DNA): TGTACCAGCAGTTACTCGTCGGGGGGAGAGACCCAGTACTTC.

The chain uses TRBV5-4 and TRBJ1-5, with D possibly matching TRBD1 (5 bases). In germline, CDR1 is SGHNT, CDR2 YYREEE (reference sequence). Trimming left V 1 base short and J 4 bases short, with 9 bases between. This CDR3 has 14 residues. The CDR3 sequence is CASSLSGENQPQHF. For the CDR3, the DNA is TGTGCCAGCAGCTTGTCGGGGGAGAATCAGCCCCAGCATTTT.

The chain joins TRBV28 to TRBJ1-1, with 10 bases matching TRBD1. From germline, CDR1 is MDHEN and CDR2 SYDVKM. The junction had 14 bases not matched to a gene; V was cut back by 5 bases and J by 11 bases. This CDR3 has 15 residues. The CDR3 loop is CASSPNWTGGSSAFF. In DNA, the CDR3 is TGTGCCAGCAGTCCTAACTGGACAGGGGGGAGTTCGGCTTTCTTT.

V usage is TRBV7-2 and J usage is TRBJ1-5; D is uncertain. Per the germline V gene, CDR1 is SGHTA and CDR2 is FQGNSA. V lost 1 base, J lost 1 base, and 11 bases lay in between. The CDR3 covers 16 residues. CDR3 loop: CASSLDVLLSNQPQHF. CDR3 sequence (DNA): TGTGCCAGCAGCTTAGATGTCCTTCTAAGCAATCAGCCCCAGCATTTT.

The chain links TRBV7-2 to TRBJ2-4; maybe TRBD2 (6 bases). The CDR3 has 16 residues. Trimming left V 4 bases short and J 6 bases short, with 19 bases between. In germline, CDR1 is SGHTA, CDR2 FQGNSA. This CDR3 is CASSSPPWDGGNIQYF. In DNA, the CDR3 is TGTGCCAGCAGCTCTCCCCCGTGGGACGGGGGAAACATTCAGTACTTC.

V and J are TRBV12-3 or TRBV12-4 and TRBJ2-7; D gene unclear. The CDR3 has 12 residues. V was pared by 5 bases and J by 5 bases, with 10 bases between. The chain's CDR3 is CASSLEINEQYV. In DNA, the CDR3 is TGTGCCAGCAGTCTTGAGATTAACGAGCAGTACGTC.

Here the CDR3 reads CASSIKVGGPNNEQFF. In DNA form, the CDR3 reads TGTGCCAGTAGTATAAAGGTGGGGGGGCCGAATAATGAGCAGTTCTTC. The V and J genes are TRBV19 and TRBJ2-1; a weak D match, TRBD2 (7 bases). Germline V gene data show CDR1 as LNHDA and CDR2 as SQIVND (reference sequence). This CDR3 contains 16 residues. V lost 2 bases, J lost 7 bases, and 18 bases lay in between.

The chain joins TRBV5-1 to TRBJ2-7; TRBD1 matches 9 bases. V dropped 7 bases and J dropped 1; count of bases not matched to a gene: 6. CDR3 length equals 14 residues. Germline CDR1 reads SGHRS; CDR2 reads YFSETQ. In DNA, the CDR3 is TGCGCCAGCGGAGACAGGGGGGAATCCTACGAGCAGTACTTC. Its translation: CASGDRGESYEQYF.

The table lists this clonotype with many counts. V gene TRBV7-2 combines with J gene TRBJ1-2; D not certain. The CDR3 spans 15 residues. The V and J ends lost 4 bases and 4 bases respectively, with 16 bases between them. Per the germline V gene, CDR1 is SGHTA and CDR2 is FQGNSA. The CDR3: CASSSSHSSSYGYTF. CDR3 nucleotides: TGTGCCAGCAGCTCCTCTCACAGTTCTTCCTATGGCTACACCTTC.